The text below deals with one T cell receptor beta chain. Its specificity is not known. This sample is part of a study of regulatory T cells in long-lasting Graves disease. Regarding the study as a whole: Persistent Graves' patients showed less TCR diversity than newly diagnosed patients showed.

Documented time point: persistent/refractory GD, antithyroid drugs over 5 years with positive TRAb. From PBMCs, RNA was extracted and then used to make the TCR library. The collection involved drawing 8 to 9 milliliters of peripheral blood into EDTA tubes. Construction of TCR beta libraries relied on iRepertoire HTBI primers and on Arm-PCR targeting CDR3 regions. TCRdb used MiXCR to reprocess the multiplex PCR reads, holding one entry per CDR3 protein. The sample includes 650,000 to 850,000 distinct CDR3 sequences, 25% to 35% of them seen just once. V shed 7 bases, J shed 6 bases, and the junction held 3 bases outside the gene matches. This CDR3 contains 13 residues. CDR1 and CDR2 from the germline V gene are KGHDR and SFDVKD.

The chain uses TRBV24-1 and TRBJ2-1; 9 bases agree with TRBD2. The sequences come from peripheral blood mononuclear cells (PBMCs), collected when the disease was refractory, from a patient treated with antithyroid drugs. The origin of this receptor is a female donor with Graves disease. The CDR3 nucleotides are TGTGCCACCAGCAGAGCGGGGGGCAATGAGCAGTTCTTC. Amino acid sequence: CATSRAGGNEQFF.